Many counts were recorded for the clone carrying this T cell receptor (beta chain). Its antigen is not identified. PBMCs were isolated at a quantity of at least 6.5 million per sample. The CDR3 length is 13 residues. V was trimmed by 2 bases and J by 4 bases, leaving 6 bases between them. The record originates from a study of blood T cells in healthy people across ages. Study-level findings and limits: Diversity was higher, and naive CD4+ cells more numerous, in long-lived donors than in aged donors. Diversity of TCR beta per million T cells declined in a roughly linear way with age.

Combining a sample-barcoded 5' primer with a J-beta primer mix, a second PCR ran for about 7 to 11 cycles. The template-switch adaptor, which had 12 random nucleotides, put a tag on each cDNA molecule. TCRdb reprocessed the 5' RACE reads via MiXCR and lists one record per CDR3 protein. This table has about 650,000 distinct CDR3 sequences, 32% appearing once. The sequence was obtained from a woman of 80 years or more in good health. Sequencing used blood. The J gene is TRBJ2-4, the V gene TRBV12-3 or TRBV12-4, with a weak D call TRBD2 (5 bases). In DNA form, the CDR3 reads TGTGCCAGCAGTTTAACGGGAAAAAACATTCAGTACTTC. Translated, it gives CASSLTGKNIQYF.